This T cell receptor beta chain stems from a study of PD-1 blockade in classical Hodgkin lymphoma. Noted time point: cycle 4 day 1 (C4D1), after less than seven weeks of nivolumab. Each of the patients experienced relapse following autologous stem cell transplantation, and their brentuximab vedotin exposure differed. Best responses fell into complete response, partial response or progressive disease. Whole-study findings and limits: Whereas CD4+ TCR diversity had risen significantly by C4D1, CD8+ TCR diversity had not.

Trimming took off 8 bases at V and 2 bases at J, with 16 bases between the two ends. This CDR3 has 15 residues. The V gene's germline CDR1 is MNHEY and CDR2 SVGAGI. TCRdb's table, derived via immunoSEQ multiplex PCR, lists solely in-frame clones and lacks some. Of about 96,000 clones listed, around 93% were seen once; the top ten hold under 2%. On this clone itself: Its antigen remains unidentified.

The chain uses TRBV6-5 and TRBJ2-1; D is perhaps TRBD1 or TRBD2 (6 bases each). The source of this sequence is a human donor with classical Hodgkin lymphoma. Specimen: peripheral blood mononuclear cells (PBMCs), collected before the fourth cycle of nivolumab. Here the CDR3 reads CASWGAIGAYNEQFF. CDR3 DNA: TGTGCCAGCTGGGGGGCGATAGGGGCCTACAATGAGCAGTTCTTC.